The 22 T cell receptor beta chains below were found in one sample sequenced in a study of human T cells and chemical hapten exposure. Time point specified: pre-sensitization, week 0. As to treatment: therapeutic diphenylcyclopropenone sensitization with weekly scalp DPC. Each CDR3 protein is one row after TCRdb ran MiXCR on the RACE reads. This sample has 250,000 or so distinct CDR3 sequences, with 7.7% found just once. This specimen consisted of whole blood, obtained in connection with sensitization to the hapten diphenylcyclopropenone (DPC). The receptor source for this set is a man aged 18 to 30 with alopecia areata. Some clones in this sample may be carry-over from other donors' samples.

This clonotype was counted only a few times. The rearrangement uses TRBV5-1 and TRBJ2-5; TRBD1 matches 7 bases. In germline, CDR1 is SGHRS, CDR2 YFSETQ. With V trimmed by 3 bases and J by 3 bases, 5 bases remained unmatched. The CDR3 has 14 amino acids. The CDR3: CASSSPGTEETQYF. CDR3 in DNA: TGCGCCAGCAGCTCTCCCGGGACAGAAGAGACCCAGTACTTC.

This clonotype was counted only a few times. The chain is built from TRBV10-3 and TRBJ1-2, with D hard to call. CDR3 length: 14 amino acids. Germline CDR1 ENHRY, CDR2 SYGVKD. Deletions cut 5 bases from V and 0 bases from J, with 10 bases between. For the CDR3, the DNA is TGTGCCATCAGTTTCCAGGAATCTAACTATGGCTACACCTTC. As protein: CAISFQESNYGYTF.

This clonotype was detected a few times. V gene TRBV28 combines with J gene TRBJ2-1; no reliable D call. Germline CDR1 and CDR2: MDHEN and SYDVKM. V dropped 2 bases and J dropped 10 bases, with 6 bases sitting between them. The CDR3 is 11 residues long. The CDR3 region is CASSLIREQFF. In DNA form, the CDR3 reads TGTGCCAGCAGTTTAATCCGGGAGCAGTTCTTC.

This clonotype showed up just a few times. The genes are TRBV29-1 and TRBJ2-2; 11 bases agree with TRBD2. The CDR3 is 16 residues long. J was trimmed by 2 bases and V by 4 bases; bases with no gene match: 6. CDR1 and CDR2 (germline): SQVTM, ANQGSEA. CDR3 sequence (DNA): TGCAGCGTTGGCACTAGCGGGGGCCCTAACACCGGGGAGCTGTTTTTT. Encoded protein: CSVGTSGGPNTGELFF.

This clonotype was seen more than once but under ten times. The chain is built from TRBV12-3 or TRBV12-4 and TRBJ1-5; TRBD1 is a possible D gene (6 bases). The CDR3 has 15 residues. V lost 6 bases and J 6 bases, leaving 18 bases between the germline ends. CDR3: CASSPQGRMGQPQHF. For the CDR3, the DNA is TGTGCCAGCAGCCCCCAGGGGCGGATGGGTCAGCCCCAGCATTTT.

The chain's CDR3 is CASSQVRGADTGELFF. CDR3 DNA sequence: TGCGCCAGCAGCCAAGTTAGGGGGGCCGACACCGGGGAGCTGTTTTTT. The V and J genes are TRBV4-3 and TRBJ2-2; D could derive from TRBD1 or TRBD2 (6 bases each). Germline CDR1 is LGHNA and CDR2 is YSLEER. Trimming stripped 1 base from V and 3 bases from J, with 12 bases between. The CDR3 is 16 amino acids.

The rearrangement joins TRBV20-1 to TRBJ2-7, with TRBD1 matching over 7 bases. The CDR3 runs to 13 residues. Germline trimming cut 5 bases from V and 2 bases from J; bases unmatched to any gene: 6. Germline lookup yields CDR1 DFQATT and CDR2 SNEGSKA (reference sequence). Here the CDR3 DNA reads TGCAGTGCTCGCCGGGACAGTACCTACGAGCAGTACTTC. Its protein product is CSARRDSTYEQYF.

The chain employs TRBV6-2 or TRBV6-3 and TRBJ2-4; D may correspond to TRBD1 or TRBD2 (5 bases each). CDR1 is MNHEY, CDR2 SVGEGT, per germline. V gave up 1 base and J gave up 8 bases, with 18 bases separating them. The CDR3 extends over 16 amino acids. The CDR3 DNA reads as TGTGCCAGCAGTTACTACGGACCGTTCCGAGGGGACATTCAGTACTTC. This codes for CASSYYGPFRGDIQYF.

The chain employs TRBV3-1 and TRBJ1-2; D is possibly TRBD1 (5 bases). The germline gives CDR1 LGHDT, CDR2 YNNKEL (reference sequence). The length of the CDR3 is 12 residues. Trimming cost V 8 bases and J 8 bases, with 15 bases left between them. The CDR3 here is CASGTTVGGYTF. The CDR3 DNA reads TGTGCCAGCGGGACCACAGTTGGGGGCTACACCTTC.

The rearrangement links TRBV19 to TRBJ1-5, with 7 nucleotides matching TRBD1. The ends lost 1 base at V and 3 bases at J; junction bases unmatched: 3. CDR3 length: 15 amino acids. The germline V gene has CDR1 LNHDA and CDR2 SQIVND (reference sequence). CDR3 DNA sequence: TGTGCCAGTAGTATAGTTGGGACAGTCAATCAGCCCCAGCATTTT. Encoded protein: CASSIVGTVNQPQHF.

The chain recombines TRBV7-9 with TRBJ2-2; no clear D. The germline gives CDR1 SEHNR, CDR2 FQNEAQ (reference sequence). This CDR3 has 18 amino acids. Trimming cost V 4 bases and J 1 base, with 19 bases left between them. For the CDR3, the DNA is TGTGCCAGCAGCTCCGGTCTCAAGGTCAATCGGAACACCGGGGAGCTGTTTTTT. It is translated as CASSSGLKVNRNTGELFF.

As DNA, the CDR3 is TGTGCCAGCAGCCTGACAGGACGCCTTAACTCCTACGAGCAGTACGTC. This codes for CASSLTGRLNSYEQYV. The chain couples TRBV5-6 to TRBJ2-7; D might be TRBD1 (6 bases). This CDR3 has 16 amino acids. Germline loops: CDR1 SGHDT, CDR2 YYEEEE. Trimming stripped 4 bases from V and 0 bases from J, with 17 bases between.

V is TRBV5-1 and J is TRBJ2-3, with D possibly matching TRBD2 (6 bases). The CDR3 is made up of 16 amino acids. V was shortened by 1 base and J by 1 base, with 13 bases between the two germline ends. From germline, CDR1 is SGHRS and CDR2 YFSETQ. The CDR3 reads CASSLLAGRGTDTQYF. As DNA, the CDR3 is TGCGCCAGCAGCTTGCTGGCCGGGAGAGGCACAGATACGCAGTATTTT.

This clonotype was counted only a few times. The genes are TRBV2 and TRBJ1-5; D not certain. Trimming cost V 7 bases and J 3 bases, with 10 bases left between them. The CDR3 covers 13 residues. Germline CDR1 SNHLY, CDR2 FYNNEI. In DNA form, the CDR3 reads TGTGCCAGCAAGTTCGGGTCCAATCAGCCCCAGCATTTT. This codes for CASKFGSNQPQHF.

V usage is TRBV6-2 or TRBV6-3 and J usage is TRBJ2-3, with D possibly TRBD2 on 5 matching bases. The length of the CDR3 is 14 residues. Trimming stripped 8 bases from V and 2 bases from J, with 14 bases between. The germline V gene encodes CDR1 MNHEY and CDR2 SVGEGT. This CDR3 is CASAEVETTDTQYF. CDR3 bases: TGTGCCAGCGCGGAGGTGGAGACCACAGATACGCAGTATTTT.

The rearrangement links TRBV7-3 to TRBJ1-1; the D gene is possibly TRBD1 (5 bases). CDR3 length: 14 residues. Germline values: CDR1 SGHTA, CDR2 FQGTGA. V gave up 4 bases and J gave up 4 bases, with 13 bases separating them. CDR3 in DNA: TGTGCCAGCAGCTCCCCTGGGGCCTCCACTGAAGCTTTCTTT. Translation gives CASSSPGASTEAFF.

This clonotype was seen many times. The V call is TRBV7-2, the J call TRBJ2-3; D possibly corresponds to TRBD2 (5 bases). The germline V gene has CDR1 SGHTA and CDR2 FQGNSA. The CDR3 is 13 residues long. Deletions cut 10 bases from V and 4 bases from J, with 15 bases between. CDR3 sequence: CATARAVADTQYF. DNA for the CDR3: TGTGCCACCGCGCGGGCGGTTGCAGATACGCAGTATTTT.

This clonotype was detected many times. This chain links TRBV6-5 with TRBJ2-1; the match to TRBD2 covers 12 bases. The J segment lost 8 bases and the V segment lost 9 bases, leaving 8 bases of the junction unmatched. This CDR3 region has 14 residues. Germline CDR1 and CDR2: MNHEY and SVGAGI. Written as DNA, the CDR3 is TGTGCCAGTGGACTAGCGGGGTCCCGGGATGAGCAGTTCTTC. Translating gives CASGLAGSRDEQFF.

This clonotype showed up just a few times. The chain carries TRBV6-2 or TRBV6-3 and TRBJ2-7; no clear D. Looked up from germline, CDR1 is MNHEY and CDR2 is SVGEGT. The V and J ends lost 2 bases and 5 bases respectively, with 10 bases between them. The CDR3 runs 13 residues. CDR3 amino acids: CASSYDPYHEQYV. CDR3 sequence (DNA): TGTGCCAGCAGTTACGACCCGTACCACGAGCAGTACGTC.

This sequence joins TRBV5-1 and TRBJ1-2; D remains unclear. The V gene's germline CDR1 is SGHRS and CDR2 YFSETQ. The CDR3 extends over 14 amino acids. Between the trimmed V and J ends, which lost 0 bases and 8 bases, there was a span of 14 bases. The CDR3 loop is CASSLAVGAKGYTF. Written as DNA, the CDR3 is TGCGCCAGCAGCTTGGCCGTGGGAGCCAAAGGCTACACCTTC.

This clonotype has at least ten counts. This chain uses TRBV29-1 with TRBJ2-4; D is unresolved. The CDR3 totals 12 residues. Germline loops: CDR1 SQVTM, CDR2 ANQGSEA. V was shortened by 8 bases and J by 9 bases, with 17 bases between the two germline ends. CDR3 coding DNA: TGCAGCTTCCGGGCCGAAAACTTCATTCAGTACTTC. Translation: CSFRAENFIQYF.

The J gene is TRBJ1-1, the V gene TRBV7-9, with D hard to call. V gave up 3 bases and J gave up 0 bases, with 11 bases separating them. The CDR3 sequence is 15 residues long. CDR1 SEHNR and CDR2 FQNEAQ come from the germline V gene (reference sequence). CDR3 nucleotides: TGTGCCAGCAGCTTGGAAACCCTCATGAACACTGAAGCTTTCTTT. Protein sequence: CASSLETLMNTEAFF.